The 8 T cell receptor beta chains below come from one sample, sequenced in a study of OX40 agonist ivuxolimab in advanced cancers. Only in-frame clones appear in the TCRdb table, and some are missing; sequencing was by immunoSEQ multiplex PCR. The top ten hold roughly 20% of the sample, which has about 38,000 clones, roughly 80% seen once. The source was CD4+ or CD8+ T cells sorted from blood, collected in a trial of the OX40 agonist ivuxolimab. Receptors originate from an adult with an advanced solid tumor such as melanoma, head and neck, liver or kidney cancer.

By its share, this clone is medium-sized. The rearrangement joins TRBV6-1 to TRBJ1-2, with 10 bases fitting TRBD1. The junction had 8 bases not matched to a gene; V was cut back by 8 bases and J by 8 bases. The CDR3 has 13 amino acids. From germline, CDR1 is MNHNS and CDR2 SASEGT. CDR3 protein: CASPGTGEEGYTF. CDR3 nucleotide sequence: TGTGCCAGCCCTGGGACAGGGGAGGAGGGCTACACCTTC.

This rearrangement joins TRBV27 to TRBJ2-5, with TRBD1 identical over 8 bases. Losses at the gene ends were 6 bases for V and 2 bases for J; bases not matched to a gene: 11. Per the germline V gene, CDR1 is MNHEY and CDR2 is SMNVEV (reference sequence). This CDR3 region has 16 residues. CDR3 in amino acids: CASRSLDRGFQETQYF. The CDR3 DNA sequence: TGTGCCAGCAGAAGCCTTGACAGGGGTTTTCAAGAGACCCAGTACTTC.

The chain couples TRBV29-1 to TRBJ1-2; D might be TRBD1 (5 bases). The CDR3 is 11 amino acids. The V end lost 4 bases, the J end lost 11 bases, and 14 bases lay between the germline ends. Germline V gives CDR1 SQVTM, CDR2 ANQGSEA. CDR3 sequence reads: CSVGDFLPYTF. CDR3 DNA: TGCAGCGTTGGGGACTTTCTCCCATACACCTTC.

The rearrangement links TRBV7-3 to TRBJ2-3; D may be TRBD1 (6 bases). Germline V gene data show CDR1 as SGHTA and CDR2 as FQGTGA. V dropped 5 bases and J dropped 3 bases, with 15 bases sitting between them. The CDR3 has 15 residues. This CDR3 is CASSRQGQPTDTQYF. The CDR3 DNA reads as TGTGCCAGCAGCCGACAAGGACAGCCAACAGATACGCAGTATTTT. Full variable domain (missing parts from reference TRBV7-3 and TRBJ2-3): GAGVSQTPSNKVTEKGKYVELRCDPISGHTALYWYRQSLGQGPEFLIYFQGTGAADDSGLPNDRFFAVRPEGSVSTLKIQRTERGDSAVYLCASSRQGQPTDTQYFGPGTRLTVL.

CDR3 in DNA: TGTGCCAGCAGTGAGAGGTCAGGGACTAGCTCCTACAATGAGCAGTTCTTC. Residues: CASSERSGTSSYNEQFF. The chain employs TRBV6-1 and TRBJ2-1, with 8 bases that match TRBD2. In germline, CDR1 is MNHNS, CDR2 SASEGT. The CDR3 length is 17 residues. The ends lost 3 bases at V and 0 bases at J; junction bases unmatched: 7.

By its share, this clone is large. The chain is built from TRBV5-1 and TRBJ1-4; D ambiguous. Trimming took 5 bases from V and 6 from J, leaving 14 bases between them. This CDR3 has 14 amino acids. The germline CDR1 and CDR2 sequences are SGHRS and YFSETQ. The CDR3 DNA follows: TGCGCCAGCAGACGGGAGACCTCCGATGAAAAACTGTTTTTT. Translating gives CASRRETSDEKLFF.

The chain has TRBV7-8 and TRBJ1-2, with D perhaps matching TRBD1 (5 bases). The CDR3 is 15 residues long. Germline V gives CDR1 SGHVS, CDR2 FQNEAQ. Between the trimmed V and J ends, which lost 5 bases and 0 bases, there was a span of 13 bases. DNA for the CDR3: TGTGCCAGCAGCCCTGGGGCAGGTTCTAACTATGGCTACACCTTC. This codes for CASSPGAGSNYGYTF.

This sequence joins TRBV29-1 and TRBJ1-3; TRBD1 agrees at 8 bases. Germline lookup yields CDR1 SQVTM and CDR2 ANQGSEA. The V segment lost 3 bases and the J segment 5 bases; nucleotides outside the gene matches: 0. The CDR3 is 12 residues long. Written as DNA, the CDR3 is TGCAGCGTTGACAGGGGGCGAAACACCATATATTTT. Its translation: CSVDRGRNTIYF.